This T cell receptor beta chain was identified in a study of OX40 agonist ivuxolimab in advanced cancers. Across the whole study: Patients with hepatocellular carcinoma, melanoma, renal cell or head and neck cancer made up the dose-escalation patients. Three patients got partial responses; one had hepatocellular carcinoma and two had cutaneous melanoma.

The CDR3 totals 18 residues. With V trimmed by 1 base and J by 3 bases, 15 bases remained unmatched. Germline V gives CDR1 MNHEY, CDR2 SMNVEV (reference sequence). Study-wide results and limits: The work left the antigen specificity of expanded peripheral T cells undetermined.

The investigators sampled blood at baseline, at cycle 4 day 1, and at cycle 7 day 1. About this clone itself: What it binds is unknown.

Generated by immunoSEQ multiplex PCR, the TCRdb table keeps only in-frame clones and is missing some. The sample has approximately 82,000 clones; 85% to 95% are singletons. The chain carries TRBV27 and TRBJ2-7; TRBD2 matches 7 bases. Here the sequenced sample was CD4+ or CD8+ T cells sorted from blood, taken in a trial of the OX40 agonist ivuxolimab. The receptor was isolated from an adult with an advanced solid tumor such as melanoma, head and neck, liver or kidney cancer. For the CDR3, the DNA is TGTGCCAGCAGTTTATACCCCGGGTCTAGGGGCGGGGGCTACGAGCAGTACTTC. Amino acids: CASSLYPGSRGGGYEQYF.